This T cell receptor beta chain was observed in a study of T cells in Graves' hyperthyroidism and ophthalmopathy. Overall study results and limits: Ophthalmopathy, which appeared later, was predicted by the model a median about 5.9 months before onset.

RNA transcripts provided the source from which TCR beta CDR3 regions were amplified. HTBI primers were the set used in a first-round RT-PCR of the TCR CDR3. TCRdb re-analysed the multiplex PCR reads in MiXCR, keeping a single row per CDR3 protein. The data contain more than 500,000 distinct CDR3 sequences, about 17% of them singletons. Comment on this clonotype: The antigen remains unidentified.

This CDR3 region has 15 residues. V lost 5 bases to trimming and J lost 2 bases, with 13 bases between them. In germline, CDR1 is SGHAT, CDR2 FQDESV (reference sequence). Stable Graves' hyperthyroidism denoted no ophthalmopathy progression over 18 months. The chain carries TRBV11-1 and TRBJ1-5; unclear D gene. This clonotype originated in a woman aged 25 to 39 with Graves' hyperthyroidism. The material sequenced was blood. CDR3 bases: TGTGCCAGCAGCCCCGGACTCAATGGCAATCAGCCCCAGCATTTT. It specifies CASSPGLNGNQPQHF.